Listed here are 32 T cell receptor beta chains from one sample, sequenced in a study of cytomegalovirus exposure and HLA in healthy donors. The study ran its PCR with 60 Vbeta and 13 Jbeta primers. Measured with immunoSEQ multiplex PCR; TCRdb has only the in-frame clones, and not every one. Counted here are around 70,000 clones, more than 75% occurring once; the ten biggest clones make up 9.5% to 13%. Sequencing input: PBMCs. These receptors came from a male donor in good health and CMV-seropositive.

A few counts support this clone. V gene TRBV7-8 combines with J gene TRBJ2-7; D is uncertain. The CDR3 consists of 13 residues. Germline V gene data show CDR1 as SGHVS and CDR2 as FQNEAQ. The ends were cut back, 1 base at V and 3 bases at J, with 7 bases in the middle. For the CDR3, the DNA is TGTGCCAGCAGCTTAGGCCCTAACTACGAGCAGTACTTC. It yields the protein CASSLGPNYEQYF.

The chain carries TRBV5-1 and TRBJ2-5, with 8 bases lining up with TRBD1. Germline V lookup: CDR1 SGHRS, CDR2 YFSETQ. The CDR3 runs 14 residues. V gave up 6 bases and J gave up 1 base; unmatched junction bases: 5. The CDR3 region has the DNA TGCGCCAGCATGACAGGGGCCATCCAAGAGACCCAGTACTTC. It translates to CASMTGAIQETQYF.

This clone came up a few times. V gene TRBV2 combines with J gene TRBJ1-5, with no clear D. The CDR3 is made up of 13 amino acids. V was clipped by 8 bases and J by 9 bases, with 17 bases between them. CDR1 and CDR2 (germline): SNHLY, FYNNEI. This CDR3 reads CASVLGSNRPQHF. For the CDR3, the DNA is TGTGCCAGCGTGTTGGGCAGTAATAGGCCCCAGCATTTT.

V usage is TRBV5-6 and J usage is TRBJ1-5; D unresolved. Trimming stripped 0 bases from V and 0 bases from J, with 13 bases between. CDR1 is SGHDT, CDR2 YYEEEE, per germline. The length of the CDR3 is 17 residues. CDR3: CASSLVPGVYSNQPQHF. As DNA, the CDR3 is TGTGCCAGCAGCTTGGTTCCGGGAGTGTATAGCAATCAGCCCCAGCATTTT. Using reference TRBV5-6 and TRBJ1-5 for the parts outside the CDR3, the full variable domain is DAGVTQSPTHLIKTRGQQVTLRCSPKSGHDTVSWYQQALGQGPQFIFQYYEEEERQRGNFPDRFSGHQFPNYSSELNVNALLLGDSALYLCASSLVPGVYSNQPQHFGDGTRLSIL.

CDR3 sequence reads: CASRRAEQGDYEQYF. CDR3 in DNA: TGTGCCAGTAGACGGGCGGAACAGGGGGACTACGAGCAGTACTTC. V is TRBV19 and J is TRBJ2-7; 8 bases agree with TRBD1. After removal of 6 bases from V and 3 bases from J, the junction contained 10 bases not matched to a gene. The CDR3 extends over 15 amino acids. The V gene's germline CDR1 is LNHDA and CDR2 SQIVND (reference sequence).

The rearrangement uses TRBV7-2 and TRBJ2-4, with a tentative D call TRBD2 (6 bases). Germline V lookup: CDR1 SGHTA, CDR2 FQGNSA. V was cut by 8 bases and J by 0 bases, with 14 bases left in between. The CDR3 length is 15 residues. The CDR3 reads CASVGGPIAKNIQYF. The CDR3 region has the DNA TGTGCCAGCGTCGGGGGACCCATAGCCAAAAACATTCAGTACTTC.

V and J are TRBV6-5 and TRBJ2-3, with a tentative D call TRBD2 (6 bases). The CDR3 spans 15 residues. V gave up 8 bases and J gave up 0 bases, with 15 bases separating them. The germline V gene has CDR1 MNHEY and CDR2 SVGAGI. The CDR3 nucleotides read TGTGCCAGCGGAAGTAGCGGCCCTAGCACAGATACGCAGTATTTT. Its translation is CASGSSGPSTDTQYF.

This chain links TRBV29-1 with TRBJ2-1; 7 bases map to TRBD2. The CDR3 covers 12 residues. Germline V lookup: CDR1 SQVTM, CDR2 ANQGSEA. Losses at the gene ends were 7 bases for V and 4 bases for J; bases not matched to a gene: 4. CDR3 amino acids: CSAAGDYNEQFF. DNA for the CDR3: TGCAGCGCTGCGGGGGATTACAATGAGCAGTTCTTC.

The rearrangement links TRBV2 to TRBJ2-3, with TRBD2 matching 8 bases. Germline trimming cut 6 bases from V and 1 base from J; bases unmatched to any gene: 12. The CDR3 covers 17 residues. Germline CDR1 reads SNHLY; CDR2 reads FYNNEI. CDR3 residues: CASRSAGGLAGTDTQYF. CDR3 DNA sequence: TGTGCCAGCAGATCCGCGGGAGGTTTGGCCGGCACAGATACGCAGTATTTT. Variable domain in full (rest from reference TRBV2 and TRBJ2-3): EPEVTQTPSHQVTQMGQEVILRCVPISNHLYFYWYRQILGQKVEFLVSFYNNEISEKSEIFDDQFSVERPDGSNFTLKIRSTKLEDSAMYFCASRSAGGLAGTDTQYFGPGTRLTVL.

The J gene is TRBJ2-3, the V gene TRBV27; maybe TRBD1 (5 bases). Germline V gene sequence: CDR1 MNHEY, CDR2 SMNVEV (reference sequence). The V end was cut by 4 bases, the J end by 3 bases, with 11 bases between. The CDR3 length is 14 residues. In DNA, the CDR3 is TGTGCCAGCAGTTCCCAGGGTGTAACAGATACGCAGTATTTT. Protein product: CASSSQGVTDTQYF.

The V call is TRBV28, the J call TRBJ2-3, with 10 bases identical to TRBD2. Germline V gene lookup returns CDR1 MDHEN and CDR2 SYDVKM. The ends lost 6 bases at V and 3 bases at J; junction bases unmatched: 6. The CDR3 sequence is 15 residues long. CDR3 DNA: TGTGCCAGCAGACAACCGGGACTAGCGACAGATACGCAGTATTTT. Protein: CASRQPGLATDTQYF.

This clone was counted a single time. The genes are TRBV9 and TRBJ2-2; 9 bases fit TRBD2. The germline CDR1 and CDR2 sequences are SGDLS and YYNGEE. The junction had 6 bases not matched to a gene; V was cut back by 0 bases and J by 6 bases. CDR3 size: 16 residues. CDR3 sequence reads: CASSVVGGTSSGELFF. Here the CDR3 DNA reads TGTGCCAGCAGCGTAGTAGGAGGGACTAGCTCCGGGGAGCTGTTTTTT. The variable domain in full, completed from reference TRBV9 and TRBJ2-2, reads DSGVTQTPKHLITATGQRVTLRCSPRSGDLSVYWYQQSLDQGLQFLIQYYNGEERAKGNILERFSAQQFPDLHSELNLSSLELGDSALYFCASSVVGGTSSGELFFGEGSRLTVL.

The chain has TRBV6-1 and TRBJ1-1, with unresolved D. Germline CDR1 MNHNS, CDR2 SASEGT. The CDR3 length is 13 residues. The V and J ends lost 4 bases and 3 bases respectively, with 9 bases between them. CDR3 sequence: CASSASGYTEAFF. Here the CDR3 DNA reads TGTGCCAGCAGTGCATCCGGGTACACTGAAGCTTTCTTT.

The V gene is TRBV11-2, the J gene TRBJ2-5; D is perhaps TRBD1 (5 bases). The CDR3 spans 16 residues. Trimming stripped 5 bases from V and 3 bases from J, with 19 bases between. Germline CDR1 SGHAT, CDR2 FQNNGV. As DNA, the CDR3 is TGTGCCAGCAGCCCCATCCGAACAGGTGGGGAAGAGACCCAGTACTTC. Protein product: CASSPIRTGGEETQYF.

The chain has TRBV7-9 and TRBJ2-7; the D gene is possibly TRBD1 (5 bases). The CDR3 covers 14 residues. Germline assignment: CDR1 SEHNR and CDR2 FQNEAQ (reference sequence). Deletions cut 5 bases from V and 3 bases from J, with 14 bases between. DNA for the CDR3: TGTGCCAGCAGCCATCGGACAAGGGGCTACGAGCAGTACTTC. Protein product: CASSHRTRGYEQYF.

V gene TRBV4-2 combines with J gene TRBJ2-1, with D maybe TRBD1 (6 bases). This CDR3 has 14 residues. Germline V gives CDR1 LGHNA, CDR2 YNFKEQ. V was cut by 5 bases and J by 5 bases, with 13 bases left in between. CDR3 protein: CASSTRQENNEQFF. The CDR3 DNA is TGTGCCAGCAGCACCCGACAGGAGAACAATGAGCAGTTCTTC.

This rearrangement joins TRBV28 to TRBJ1-2; D ambiguous. CDR1 and CDR2 from the germline V gene are MDHEN and SYDVKM. The CDR3 runs to 15 residues. Trimming took off 5 bases at V and 8 bases at J, with 21 bases between the two ends. The CDR3 coding sequence is TGTGCCAGCAGTCAACCCATGAGGGCCACCCAAGGCTACACCTTC. Amino acids: CASSQPMRATQGYTF.

V usage is TRBV6-1 and J usage is TRBJ2-6; tentative D call: TRBD1 (5 bases). The CDR3 has 15 residues. V was cut by 0 bases and J by 2 bases, with 5 bases left in between. CDR1 and CDR2 from the germline V gene are MNHNS and SASEGT. CDR3 amino acids: CASSEAGAGANVLTF. The CDR3 nucleotides read TGTGCCAGCAGTGAAGCAGGGGCTGGGGCCAACGTCCTGACTTTC.

The V call is TRBV28, the J call TRBJ2-7; 8 nucleotides line up with TRBD1. The germline gives CDR1 MDHEN, CDR2 SYDVKM. There are 14 residues in the CDR3. The V and J ends lost 6 bases and 1 base, in that order; junction bases with no gene match: 5. CDR3 in amino acids: CASSPRTGSYEQYF. CDR3 DNA: TGTGCCAGCAGCCCCCGGACAGGGTCCTACGAGCAGTACTTC.

The V gene is TRBV5-5, the J gene TRBJ1-4, with 7 positions matching TRBD1. Per germline, CDR1 SGHKS and CDR2 YYEKEE (reference sequence). J was trimmed by 7 bases and V by 6 bases; bases with no gene match: 9. CDR3 size: 14 residues. DNA of the CDR3: TGTGCCAGCACTTACAGGGGAAGGAGTGAAAAACTGTTTTTT. It is translated as CASTYRGRSEKLFF.

This chain links TRBV5-1 with TRBJ2-7; tentatively, D is TRBD1 (5 bases). This CDR3 spans 15 amino acids. V lost 5 bases, J lost 0 bases, and 15 bases lay in between. Germline CDR1 reads SGHRS; CDR2 reads YFSETQ. The CDR3 here is CASRVRPDTSYEQYF. The CDR3 region has the DNA TGCGCCAGCAGGGTCAGGCCGGACACCTCCTACGAGCAGTACTTC.

CDR3 DNA sequence: TGCGCCAGCAGCCGAGGGACTAGCGGGGGGCTGGGCACAGATACGCAGTATTTT. This encodes CASSRGTSGGLGTDTQYF. The chain has TRBV5-1 and TRBJ2-3; 15 bases are a match to TRBD2. Germline V lookup: CDR1 SGHRS, CDR2 YFSETQ. After removal of 4 bases from V and 1 base from J, the junction contained 7 bases not matched to a gene. The CDR3 covers 18 residues.

A single count supports this clone. The CDR3 DNA sequence: TGCGCCAGCAGCCAGGGACACCAAAATTCACCCCTCCACTTT. Protein sequence: CASSQGHQNSPLHF. V is TRBV5-1 and J is TRBJ1-6; a possible D gene is TRBD1 (6 bases). The germline V gene has CDR1 SGHRS and CDR2 YFSETQ. This CDR3 is built from 14 residues. Deletions cut 4 bases from V and 7 bases from J, with 12 bases between.

The V and J genes are TRBV11-2 and TRBJ2-2; perhaps TRBD2 as D (5 bases). The germline CDR1 and CDR2 sequences are SGHAT and FQNNGV. The CDR3 length is 17 residues. Deletions cut 0 bases from V and 3 bases from J, with 14 bases between. The CDR3 is CASSLDRGLSYTGELFF. The CDR3 DNA reads as TGTGCCAGCAGCTTAGATCGCGGACTCTCATACACCGGGGAGCTGTTTTTT.

The chain is built from TRBV6-6 and TRBJ2-1, with 14 bases fitting TRBD2. V lost 6 bases, J lost 8 bases, and 3 bases stayed unmatched. The CDR3 spans 14 residues. CDR1 and CDR2 from the germline V gene are MNHNY and SVGAGI (reference sequence). The CDR3 spells CASSRLAGGDEQFF. The CDR3 DNA reads TGTGCCAGCAGCCGACTAGCGGGAGGGGATGAGCAGTTCTTC.

This clone showed up just a few times. This chain uses TRBV7-7 with TRBJ1-4; D is perhaps TRBD1 (6 bases). This CDR3 region has 13 residues. V gave up 1 base and J gave up 10 bases, with 10 bases separating them. In germline, CDR1 is SSHAT, CDR2 FNYEAQ (reference sequence). The CDR3 DNA is TGTGCCAGCAGCTTAGATGTAGGGGGAAAACTGTTTTTT. Its translation: CASSLDVGGKLFF.

This clone has just a few counts. The CDR3 DNA is TGTGCCAGCTCCGAGACTAGCGGGAGTTCCGAGCAGTACTTC. Its protein is CASSETSGSSEQYF. V and J are TRBV18 and TRBJ2-7, with 12 bases identical to TRBD2. The CDR3 has 14 residues. Germline CDR1 reads KGHSH; CDR2 reads LQKENI. Trimming cost V 6 bases and J 6 bases; bases outside gene matches: 6.

The chain employs TRBV6-5 and TRBJ1-1, with 9 bases identical to TRBD1. The CDR3 has 15 amino acids. Germline lookup yields CDR1 MNHEY and CDR2 SVGAGI. V was clipped by 0 bases and J by 3 bases; unmatched bases: 2. CDR3 DNA: TGTGCCAGCAGTTACTCGAACAGGGGGCACACTGAAGCTTTCTTT. This translates into CASSYSNRGHTEAFF.

The chain is built from TRBV4-1 and TRBJ2-5; 8 nucleotides match TRBD2. CDR3 length equals 13 residues. The trim removed 4 bases at V and 5 bases at J, leaving 3 bases unmatched. In germline, CDR1 is MGHRA, CDR2 YSYEKL. CDR3 region: CASSPPGGETQYF. CDR3 bases: TGCGCCAGCAGCCCCCCGGGGGGGGAGACCCAGTACTTC.

J is TRBJ2-3 and V is TRBV11-3; tentatively, D is TRBD1 (5 bases). Germline V CDR1 and CDR2: SGHNT, YENEEA. V was pared by 0 bases and J by 1 base, with 20 bases between. CDR3 length equals 19 residues. This chain's CDR3 is CASSLDRLVRAFGTDTQYF. The CDR3 DNA reads as TGTGCCAGCAGCTTAGATCGTCTAGTCAGGGCCTTTGGCACAGATACGCAGTATTTT.

The V and J genes are TRBV12-1 and TRBJ1-4; the D call of TRBD1 is as the table states it, not checked on the DNA. TRBV12-1 counts as a pseudogene. This CDR3 spans 19 amino acids. The CDR3 spells CASSGEDRSVRRANEKLFF. CDR3 nucleotide sequence: TGTGCCAGCAGCGGCGAGGACAGGTCGGTCCGTAGGGCTAATGAAAAACTGTTTTTT.

This clone came up a few times. V is TRBV4-2 and J is TRBJ2-1; D is ambiguous. This CDR3 region has 15 residues. Germline assignment: CDR1 LGHNA and CDR2 YNFKEQ. Trimming took off 0 bases at V and 4 bases at J, with 10 bases between the two ends. For the CDR3, the DNA is TGTGCCAGCAGCCAAGATAAGACCGGGTACAATGAGCAGTTCTTC. It encodes CASSQDKTGYNEQFF.